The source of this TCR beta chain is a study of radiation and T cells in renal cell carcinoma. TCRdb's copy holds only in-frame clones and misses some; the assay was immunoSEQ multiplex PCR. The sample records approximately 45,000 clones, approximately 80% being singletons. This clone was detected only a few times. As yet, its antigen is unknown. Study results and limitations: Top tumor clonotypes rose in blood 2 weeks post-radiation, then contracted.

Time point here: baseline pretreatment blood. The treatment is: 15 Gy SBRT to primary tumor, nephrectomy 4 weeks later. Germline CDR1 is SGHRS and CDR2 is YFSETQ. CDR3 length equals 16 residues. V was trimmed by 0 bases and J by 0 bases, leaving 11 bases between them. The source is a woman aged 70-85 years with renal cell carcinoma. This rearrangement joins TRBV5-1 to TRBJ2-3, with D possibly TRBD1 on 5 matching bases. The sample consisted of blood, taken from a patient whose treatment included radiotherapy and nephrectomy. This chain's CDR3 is CASSLGAGYSTDTQYF. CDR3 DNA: TGCGCCAGCAGCTTGGGCGCAGGGTATAGCACAGATACGCAGTATTTT. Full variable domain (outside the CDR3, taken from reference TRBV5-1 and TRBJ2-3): KAGVTQTPRYLIKTRGQQVTLSCSPISGHRSVSWYQQTPGQGLQFLFEYFSETQRNKGNFPGRFSGRQFSNSRSEMNVSTLELGDSALYLCASSLGAGYSTDTQYFGPGTRLTVL.